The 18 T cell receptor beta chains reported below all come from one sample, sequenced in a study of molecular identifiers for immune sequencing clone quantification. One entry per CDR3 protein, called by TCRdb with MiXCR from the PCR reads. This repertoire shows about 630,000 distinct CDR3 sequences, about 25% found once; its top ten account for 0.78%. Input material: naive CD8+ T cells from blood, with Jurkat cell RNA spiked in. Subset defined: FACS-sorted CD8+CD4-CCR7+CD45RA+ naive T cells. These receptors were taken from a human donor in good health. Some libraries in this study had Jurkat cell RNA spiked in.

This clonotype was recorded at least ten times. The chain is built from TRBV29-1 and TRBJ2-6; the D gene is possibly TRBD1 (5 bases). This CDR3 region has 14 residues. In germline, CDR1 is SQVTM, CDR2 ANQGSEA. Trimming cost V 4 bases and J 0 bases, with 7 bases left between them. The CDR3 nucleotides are TGCAGCGTTGTGGACAACTCTGGGGCCAACGTCCTGACTTTC. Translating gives CSVVDNSGANVLTF.

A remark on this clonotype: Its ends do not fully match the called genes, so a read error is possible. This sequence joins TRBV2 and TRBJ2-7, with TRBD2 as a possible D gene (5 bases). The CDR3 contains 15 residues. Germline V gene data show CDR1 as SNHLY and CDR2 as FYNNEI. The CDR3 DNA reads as TGTGCCCGCAGTGAGGGCAGGTCTGCTTACTACGAGCAGTACTTC. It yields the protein CARSEGRSAYYEQYF.

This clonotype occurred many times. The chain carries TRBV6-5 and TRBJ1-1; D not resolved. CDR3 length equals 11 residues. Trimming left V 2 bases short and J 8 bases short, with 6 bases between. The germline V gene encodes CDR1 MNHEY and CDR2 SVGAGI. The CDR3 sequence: CASSYAGEAFF. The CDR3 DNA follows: TGTGCCAGCAGTTACGCCGGGGAAGCTTTCTTT.

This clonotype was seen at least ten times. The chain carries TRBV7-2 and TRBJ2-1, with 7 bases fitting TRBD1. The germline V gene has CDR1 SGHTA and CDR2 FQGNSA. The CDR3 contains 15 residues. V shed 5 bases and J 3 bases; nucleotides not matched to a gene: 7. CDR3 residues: CASSVGGSIYNEQFF. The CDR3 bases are TGTGCCAGCAGCGTAGGGGGCAGTATCTACAATGAGCAGTTCTTC.

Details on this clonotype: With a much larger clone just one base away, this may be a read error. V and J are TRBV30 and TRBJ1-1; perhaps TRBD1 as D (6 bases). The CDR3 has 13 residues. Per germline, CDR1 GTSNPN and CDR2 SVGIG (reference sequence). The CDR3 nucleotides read TGTGCCTGGAACTACAGGGTAAACACTGACGCTTTCTTT. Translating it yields CAWNYRVNTDAFF.

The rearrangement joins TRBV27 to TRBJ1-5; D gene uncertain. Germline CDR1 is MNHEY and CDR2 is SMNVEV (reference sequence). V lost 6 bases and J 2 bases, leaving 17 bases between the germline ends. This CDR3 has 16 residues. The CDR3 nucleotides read TGTGCCAGCAGGCGGGAGGCTTTTGATGGCAATCAGCCCCAGCATTTT. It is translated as CASRREAFDGNQPQHF.

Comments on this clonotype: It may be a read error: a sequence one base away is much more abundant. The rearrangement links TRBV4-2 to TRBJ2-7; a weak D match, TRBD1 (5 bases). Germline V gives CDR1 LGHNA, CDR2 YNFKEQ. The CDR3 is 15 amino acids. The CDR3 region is CASSQEAGRSYAQYF. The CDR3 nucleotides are TGTGCCAGCAGCCAAGAGGCAGGGCGGTCCTACGCGCAGTACTTC.

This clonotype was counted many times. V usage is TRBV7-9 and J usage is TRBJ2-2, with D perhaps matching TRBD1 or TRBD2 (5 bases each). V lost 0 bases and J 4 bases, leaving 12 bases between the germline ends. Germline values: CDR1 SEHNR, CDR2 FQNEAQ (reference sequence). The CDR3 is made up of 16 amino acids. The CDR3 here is CASSLAVMGVTGELFF. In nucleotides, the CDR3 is TGTGCCAGCAGCTTAGCCGTGATGGGGGTCACCGGGGAGCTGTTTTTT.

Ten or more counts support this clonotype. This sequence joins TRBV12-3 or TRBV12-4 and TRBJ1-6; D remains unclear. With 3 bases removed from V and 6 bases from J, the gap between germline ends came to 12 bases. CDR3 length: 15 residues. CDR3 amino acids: CASSLAINTNSPLHF. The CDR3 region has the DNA TGTGCCAGCAGTTTGGCGATAAACACTAATTCACCCCTCCACTTT.

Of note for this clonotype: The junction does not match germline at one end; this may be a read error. CDR3 sequence (DNA): TGTGCCAGCAGCTTTTGGCAGACAGACACGGGGGGGTCCCAGCATTTT. Translating it yields CASSFWQTDTGGSQHF. The chain uses TRBV5-3 and TRBJ1-5; tentatively, D is TRBD1 (5 bases). TRBV5-3 is sorted into the ORF group, with uncertain function. The CDR3 has 16 amino acids.

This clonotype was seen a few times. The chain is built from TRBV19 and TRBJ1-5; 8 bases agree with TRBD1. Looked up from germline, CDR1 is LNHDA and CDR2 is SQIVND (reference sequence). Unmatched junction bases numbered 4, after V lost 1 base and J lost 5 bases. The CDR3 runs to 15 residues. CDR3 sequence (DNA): TGTGCCAGTAGTATAGGGGCCAGGGGGCATCAGCCCCAGCATTTT. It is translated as CASSIGARGHQPQHF. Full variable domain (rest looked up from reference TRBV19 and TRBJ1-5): DGGITQSPKYLFRKEGQNVTLSCEQNLNHDAMYWYRQDPGQGLRLIYYSQIVNDFQKGDIAEGYSVSREKKESFPLTVTSAQKNPTAFYLCASSIGARGHQPQHFGDGTRLSIL.

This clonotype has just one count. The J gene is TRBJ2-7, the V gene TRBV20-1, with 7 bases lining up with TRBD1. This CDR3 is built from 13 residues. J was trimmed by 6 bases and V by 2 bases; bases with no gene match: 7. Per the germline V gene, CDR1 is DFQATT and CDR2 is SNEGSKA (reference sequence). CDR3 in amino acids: CSARPTGFAEQYF. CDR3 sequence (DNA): TGCAGTGCTAGACCGACAGGGTTTGCCGAGCAGTACTTC.

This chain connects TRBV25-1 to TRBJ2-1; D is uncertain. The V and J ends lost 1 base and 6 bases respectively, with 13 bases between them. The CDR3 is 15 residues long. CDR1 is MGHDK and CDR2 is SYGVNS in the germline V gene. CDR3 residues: CASSELSDVVNEQFF. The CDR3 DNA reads TGTGCCAGCAGTGAATTGAGCGACGTCGTCAATGAGCAGTTCTTC.

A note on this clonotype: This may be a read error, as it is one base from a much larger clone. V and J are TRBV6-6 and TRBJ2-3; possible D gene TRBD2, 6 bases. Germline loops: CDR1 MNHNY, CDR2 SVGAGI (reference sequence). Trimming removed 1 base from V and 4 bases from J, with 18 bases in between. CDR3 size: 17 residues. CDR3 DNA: TGTGCCAGCAGTTACTTACAGGCGGGAATGAGGCCAGATACGCAGTATTTT. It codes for CASSYLQAGMRPDTQYF.

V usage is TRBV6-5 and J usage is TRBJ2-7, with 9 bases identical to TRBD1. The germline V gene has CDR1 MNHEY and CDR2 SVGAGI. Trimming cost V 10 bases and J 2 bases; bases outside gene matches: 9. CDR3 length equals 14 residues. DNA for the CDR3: TGTGCCATCAGCACCGGACAGGGGCCCTACGAGCAGTACTTC. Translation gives CAISTGQGPYEQYF.

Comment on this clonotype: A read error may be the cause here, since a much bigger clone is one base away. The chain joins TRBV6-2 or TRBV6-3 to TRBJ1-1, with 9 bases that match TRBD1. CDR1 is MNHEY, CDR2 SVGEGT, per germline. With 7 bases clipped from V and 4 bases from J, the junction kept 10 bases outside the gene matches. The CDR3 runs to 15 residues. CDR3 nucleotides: TGTGCCAGCACCTCCCTCGAGACAGGGGGCACTGAAGCTTTCTTT. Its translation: CASTSLETGGTEAFF.

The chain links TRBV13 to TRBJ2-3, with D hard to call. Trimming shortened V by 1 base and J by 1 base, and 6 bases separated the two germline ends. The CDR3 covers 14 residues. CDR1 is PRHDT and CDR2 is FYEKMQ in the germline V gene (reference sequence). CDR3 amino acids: CASSLAYGTDTQYF. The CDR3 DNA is TGTGCCAGCAGCTTAGCCTACGGCACAGATACGCAGTATTTT.

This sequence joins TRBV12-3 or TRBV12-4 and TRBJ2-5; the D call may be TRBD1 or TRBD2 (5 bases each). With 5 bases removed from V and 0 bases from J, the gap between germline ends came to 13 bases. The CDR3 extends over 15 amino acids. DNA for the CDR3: TGTGCCAGCAGTCCGAGTTGGGGGAACCAAGAGACCCAGTACTTC. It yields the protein CASSPSWGNQETQYF.